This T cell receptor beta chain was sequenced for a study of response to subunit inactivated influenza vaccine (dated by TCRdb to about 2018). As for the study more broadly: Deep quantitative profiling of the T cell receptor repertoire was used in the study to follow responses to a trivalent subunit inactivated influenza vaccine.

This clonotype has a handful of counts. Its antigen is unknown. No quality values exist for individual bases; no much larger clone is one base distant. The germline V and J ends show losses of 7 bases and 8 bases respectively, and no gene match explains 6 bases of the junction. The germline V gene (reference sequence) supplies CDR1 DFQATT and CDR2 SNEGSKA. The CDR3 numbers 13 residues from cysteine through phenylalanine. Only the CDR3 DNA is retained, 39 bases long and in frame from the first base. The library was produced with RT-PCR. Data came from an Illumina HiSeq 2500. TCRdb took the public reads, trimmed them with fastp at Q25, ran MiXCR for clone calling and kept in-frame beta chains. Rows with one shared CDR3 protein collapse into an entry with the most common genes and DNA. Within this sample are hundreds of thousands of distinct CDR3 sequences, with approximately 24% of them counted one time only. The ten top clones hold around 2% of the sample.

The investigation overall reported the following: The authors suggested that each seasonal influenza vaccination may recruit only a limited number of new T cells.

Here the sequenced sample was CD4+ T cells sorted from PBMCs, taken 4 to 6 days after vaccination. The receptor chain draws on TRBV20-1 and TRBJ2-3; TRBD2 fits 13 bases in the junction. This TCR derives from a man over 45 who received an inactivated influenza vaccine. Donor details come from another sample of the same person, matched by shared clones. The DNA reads TGCAGTGGTTCACTAGCGGGGGGGCCTACGCAGTATTTT. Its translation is CSGSLAGGPTQYF.